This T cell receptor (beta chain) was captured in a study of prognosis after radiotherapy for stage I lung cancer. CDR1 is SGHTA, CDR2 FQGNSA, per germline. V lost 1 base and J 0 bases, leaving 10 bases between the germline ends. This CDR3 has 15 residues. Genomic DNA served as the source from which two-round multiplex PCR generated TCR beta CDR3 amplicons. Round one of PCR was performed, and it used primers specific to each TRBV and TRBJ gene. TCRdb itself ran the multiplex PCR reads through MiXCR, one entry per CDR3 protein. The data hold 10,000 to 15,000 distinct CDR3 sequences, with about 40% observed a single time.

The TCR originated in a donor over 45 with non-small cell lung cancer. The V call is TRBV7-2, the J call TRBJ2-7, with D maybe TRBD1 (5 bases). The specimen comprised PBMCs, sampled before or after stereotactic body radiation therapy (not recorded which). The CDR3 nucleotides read TGTGCCAGCAGCTTAGTCGCAGGGTCCTCCTACGAGCAGTACTTC. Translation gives CASSLVAGSSYEQYF.